Here is one T cell receptor (beta chain) with its context. The antigen this receptor binds is unknown. Qualities for individual bases were not recorded, and no much larger clone is one base off. TCR CDR3 regions were amplified from genomic DNA by multiplex PCR using the deep immunoSEQ assay. For each cell subset, the extracted genomic DNA was distributed evenly across all wells of several immunoSEQ 96-well plates, and each plate served as one replicate. For sorted subsets, around 200 ng genomic DNA, equal to 30,000 or so T cell genomes, was loaded into each replicate PCR. Purified libraries were quantified with a Qubit 3.0 fluorometer, sized on a Bioanalyzer 2100, and re-quantified with the KAPA Library Quantification kit. A separate single-read 150-cycle Illumina NextSeq 550 flow cell was used to sequence each immunoSEQ 96-well plate. The paper's data handling went like this. The immunoSEQ output contained only junctional sequences without quality scores, so filtering could not match that applied to full-length reads. Sequences were annotated with PyIR, a Python wrapper for IgBLAST v1.9, and V/J genes and CDR3 were assigned using IMGT germline references. Reads were filtered out if the reads had weak V/J assignments (E-value above 1e-6), no CDR3, stop codons, out-of-frame junctions, or ambiguous translated residues. V3J clonotypes were defined as sequences sharing an identical inferred V gene, J gene, and CDR3 amino acid sequence. To compute the percentage overlap between repertoires, the number of shared unique clonotypes was divided by the size of the smaller repertoire. Repertoire richness was assessed with RTK rarefaction, the Chao1 estimator, and Recon v2.1 estimates of unobserved clonotypes. Generation probabilities were computed with OLGA for all TCRbeta clonotypes obtained by the gDNA method from several donors. TCRdb mirrors the immuneACCESS table, restricted to in-frame sequences. Some clones are absent from its copies; in checked studies, under half trace to an unresolved V gene, and the reason for the others is unknown. The DNA gave D and trimming, while V, J and clone size come from that table. This sample has around 200,000 clones in its table, and 65% to 80% of those were observed once. About 10% of the sample is held by the ten biggest clonotypes.

This sample is part of a study of shared clonotypes between healthy human individuals (dated by TCRdb to about 2020). Some background on the complete study: Three men and two women, aged 18 to 49 years, made up the cohort. For each donor, CD4 naive and CD4 memory were each given three plates, CD8 naive was given two plates, and CD8 memory was given one plate. To estimate repertoire size and how much clonotype sharing occurs between individuals, the study deeply sequenced the blood TCR repertoires of 4 to 6 healthy adults. To increase sequencing depth and limit assay-specific biases, TCR repertoire library preparation and sequencing were carried out by different laboratories using diverse techniques. Per donor, leukapheresis produced somewhere between about 0.8 and 9 billion PBMCs. Broad study findings and their caveats: Incomplete sequencing was indicated by rarefaction of sorted-subset datasets, despite the large sequencing depth. Because the study included only a small number of donors, the genetic and exposure-history diversity represented was limited. Higher generation probabilities were observed for clonotypes shared by all four sorted-subset donors than for non-shared clonotypes. Across a few donors, approximately 4.9% of naive CD4, roughly 3.8% of naive CD8, under 2.5% of memory CD4, and 0.4% to 0.45% of memory CD8 clonotypes were shared. Sampling was limited to blood, and TCR repertoires in tissue likely differ from TCR repertoires in blood. Naive subsets generally had larger estimated clonotype richness than memory subsets. Pairwise subsampling led to the expectation that sequencing depth would affect the degree of clonotype sharing among donors.

Donors were healthy HIV-negative adults with no recently reported acute infections or vaccinations. Only Caucasian adults living in Nashville, Tennessee, USA were represented among the donors. CD4+ T cells were enriched by magnetic negative selection, after which naive cells were positively selected on CD45RA and the negative fraction was taken as the memory subset. After blood collection by leukapheresis, PBMCs were isolated using Ficoll-Histopaque density gradient centrifugation and then cryopreserved in the vapor phase of liquid nitrogen. Analytical flow cytometry was used to check the purity and quantity of every magnetically sorted T cell population. Each sorted fraction had its genomic DNA isolated and then quantified by UV absorbance on a Nanodrop 2000c. CDR1 MNHEY and CDR2 SVGAGI are derived from the germline V gene. After removal of 1 base from V and 6 bases from J, the junction retains 2 bases not matched to a gene. From its cysteine to its phenylalanine, the CDR3 spans 15 amino acids. Just the 45-base CDR3 DNA is kept, in frame starting at base 1.

The rearrangement combines TRBV6-5 with TRBJ2-7, with TRBD2 identical over 14 junction bases. This clonotype originated in a young man in good health. Sequencing was done on a sample of memory CD4+ T cells sorted from blood. The cell subset or site label corresponds to: CD45RA-negative fraction. Here the CDR3 is given as CASSYLTSGGGEQYF. The sequenced DNA is TGTGCCAGCAGTTACTTGACTAGCGGGGGGGGCGAGCAGTACTTC.